This T cell receptor beta chain was sequenced for a study of molecular identifiers for immune sequencing clone quantification. TCRdb independently ran MiXCR on the PCR reads; one entry per CDR3 protein. The sample has around 100,000 distinct CDR3 sequences, roughly 34% seen once. V was clipped by 0 bases and J by 2 bases, with 8 bases between them. The CDR3 is made up of 14 amino acids. Germline V gives CDR1 MNHNY, CDR2 SVGAGI (reference sequence). This clonotype was observed at least ten times. Sequencing used naive CD8+ T cells from blood, with Jurkat cell RNA spiked in. Specified subset: FACS-sorted CD8+CD4-CCR7+CD45RA+ naive T cells. The chain has TRBV6-6 and TRBJ2-7; a possible D gene is TRBD1 (5 bases). The receptor comes from a human donor in good health. Some libraries in this study had Jurkat cell RNA spiked in. This CDR3 is CASSYSLTAYEQYF. CDR3 nucleotide sequence: TGTGCCAGCAGTTACTCGCTGACAGCCTACGAGCAGTACTTC.